This T cell receptor beta chain came from a study of blood T cells in healthy people across ages. Study-wide findings and caveats: A strong correlation was seen between TCR beta diversity and naive T cell percentage.

This clonotype was seen a few times. What it recognizes is unknown. The CDR3 length is 16 residues. Combining a sample-barcoded 5' primer with a J-beta primer mix, a second PCR ran for 7 to 11 cycles. TCRdb reprocessed the 5' RACE reads with MiXCR, giving one entry per CDR3 protein. This sample has 1.5 million to 2 million distinct CDR3 sequences, with 30% to 35% found just once. The chain uses TRBV21-1 and TRBJ2-7; whether TRBD2, the table's D call, matches the DNA was not checked. TRBV21-1 is labeled a pseudogene. The source is a woman younger than 45 in good health. The specimen was blood. CDR3 coding DNA: TGTGCCAGCAGCAAAGAGTGGCGGGGGGCCTCCTACGAGCAGTACTTC. Protein product: CASSKEWRGASYEQYF.